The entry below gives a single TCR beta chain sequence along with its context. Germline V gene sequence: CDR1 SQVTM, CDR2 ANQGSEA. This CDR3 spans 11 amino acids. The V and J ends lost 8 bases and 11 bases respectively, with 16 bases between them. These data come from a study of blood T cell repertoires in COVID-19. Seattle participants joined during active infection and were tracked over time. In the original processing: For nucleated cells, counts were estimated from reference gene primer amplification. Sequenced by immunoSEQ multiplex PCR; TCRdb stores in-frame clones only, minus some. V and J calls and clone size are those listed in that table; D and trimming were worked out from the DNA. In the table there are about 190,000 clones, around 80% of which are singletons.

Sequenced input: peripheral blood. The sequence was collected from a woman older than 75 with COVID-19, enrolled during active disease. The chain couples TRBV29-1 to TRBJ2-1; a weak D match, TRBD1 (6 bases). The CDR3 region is CSTGTDPKQFF. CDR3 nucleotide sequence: TGCAGCACAGGGACGGATCCCAAGCAGTTCTTC.